One and the same sample provided the 8 T cell receptor beta chains below, sequenced in a study of OX40 agonist ivuxolimab in advanced cancers. Sequencing was performed with immunoSEQ multiplex PCR; in TCRdb, only in-frame clones are kept and a portion is missing. The sample has about 45,000 clones, about nine tenths seen once. Here the sequenced sample was CD4+ or CD8+ T cells sorted from blood, taken in a trial of the OX40 agonist ivuxolimab. The receptor source for this set is an adult with an advanced solid tumor such as melanoma, head and neck, liver or kidney cancer.

The V and J genes are TRBV9 and TRBJ2-1, with D possibly being TRBD2 (6 bases). The CDR3 sequence is 13 residues long. V gave up 0 bases and J gave up 10 bases, with 11 bases separating them. Germline V gene data show CDR1 as SGDLS and CDR2 as YYNGEE. The CDR3, as DNA: TGTGCCAGCAGCGTAGATGCGGGAAGGGAGCAGTTCTTC. As protein: CASSVDAGREQFF.

The CDR3 sequence is CASSLRLAGSGELFF. The CDR3 DNA reads as TGTGCCAGCAGCCTAAGACTAGCCGGGTCCGGGGAGCTGTTTTTT. The J gene is TRBJ2-2, the V gene TRBV7-3; 7 bases agree with TRBD2. The CDR3 has 15 residues. J lost 6 bases, V lost 5 bases, and 9 bases had no gene match. The germline V gene has CDR1 SGHTA and CDR2 FQGTGA.

The chain employs TRBV4-2 and TRBJ2-3, with D tentatively TRBD1 (6 bases). Trimming took off 0 bases at V and 2 bases at J, with 18 bases between the two ends. The CDR3 covers 18 residues. Germline lookup yields CDR1 LGHNA and CDR2 YNFKEQ. The CDR3 DNA reads TGTGCCAGCAGCCAAGATGTTTTATTGAGGGACAACACAGATACGCAGTATTTT. Residues: CASSQDVLLRDNTDTQYF.

The table lists this clone with a few counts. The chain links TRBV5-1 to TRBJ1-1; D uncertain. This CDR3 spans 13 amino acids. The V gene's germline CDR1 is SGHRS and CDR2 YFSETQ. Trimming took off 4 bases at V and 3 bases at J, with 10 bases between the two ends. The CDR3: CASSTGMDTEAFF. DNA for the CDR3: TGCGCCAGCAGCACGGGAATGGACACTGAAGCTTTCTTT.

The V call is TRBV7-6, the J call TRBJ2-3; D may correspond to TRBD1 or TRBD2 (5 bases each). This CDR3 region has 15 residues. The ends were cut back, 2 bases at V and 3 bases at J, with 12 bases in the middle. Germline V lookup: CDR1 SGHVS, CDR2 FNYEAQ. This CDR3 reads CASSLPGLRTDTQYF. CDR3 in DNA: TGTGCCAGCAGCTTACCGGGGCTAAGGACAGATACGCAGTATTTT. Full variable domain (missing parts from reference TRBV7-6 and TRBJ2-3): GAGVSQSPRYKVTKRGQDVALRCDPISGHVSLYWYRQALGQGPEFLTYFNYEAQQDKSGLPNDRFSAERPEGSISTLTIQRTEQRDSAMYRCASSLPGLRTDTQYFGPGTRLTVL.

The chain recombines TRBV4-1 with TRBJ2-2; D unclear. Germline lookup yields CDR1 MGHRA and CDR2 YSYEKL. The CDR3 is made up of 15 amino acids. Deletions cut 0 bases from V and 7 bases from J, with 12 bases between. The CDR3 loop reads CASSQEGLVYGELFF. The CDR3 DNA reads TGCGCCAGCAGCCAAGAAGGGCTGGTCTACGGGGAGCTGTTTTTT.

The genes are TRBV9 and TRBJ2-3; D is undetermined. The CDR3 loop spans 14 amino acids. The germline gives CDR1 SGDLS, CDR2 YYNGEE. Trimming left V 3 bases short and J 5 bases short, with 13 bases between. The CDR3 sequence: CASSARGSKDTQYF. The CDR3 nucleotides read TGTGCCAGCAGCGCGAGAGGTTCAAAAGATACGCAGTATTTT.

The J gene is TRBJ2-7, the V gene TRBV5-6; D gene ambiguous. This CDR3 region has 13 residues. V lost 1 base, J lost 3 bases, and 8 bases lay in between. CDR1 is SGHDT and CDR2 is YYEEEE in the germline V gene. The CDR3 region has the DNA TGTGCCAGCAGCTTGTATCCGAACTACGAGCAGTACTTC. This encodes CASSLYPNYEQYF. Using reference TRBV5-6 and TRBJ2-7 for the parts outside the CDR3, the full variable domain is DAGVTQSPTHLIKTRGQQVTLRCSPKSGHDTVSWYQQALGQGPQFIFQYYEEEERQRGNFPDRFSGHQFPNYSSELNVNALLLGDSALYLCASSLYPNYEQYFGPGTRLTVT.